The present TCR beta chain was sequenced within a study of identical twins. In TCRdb, the 5' RACE reads were re-called with MiXCR into one record per CDR3 protein. The sample yields around 550,000 distinct CDR3 sequences, approximately 16% seen once. With 0 bases clipped from V and 0 bases from J, the junction kept 10 bases outside the gene matches. This CDR3 spans 18 amino acids. Looked up from germline, CDR1 is SGHRS and CDR2 is YFSETQ. This sample was also put to use in a study of yellow fever vaccine responses in identical twins.

The chain employs TRBV5-1 and TRBJ1-1; 8 bases align to TRBD1. Sequences were obtained from CD4+ T cells sorted from blood. The origin of this receptor is a woman younger than 30 in good health. The CDR3 loop is CASSLASGGVPMNTEAFF. The CDR3 DNA is TGCGCCAGCAGCTTGGCCTCAGGGGGCGTTCCCATGAACACTGAAGCTTTCTTT.